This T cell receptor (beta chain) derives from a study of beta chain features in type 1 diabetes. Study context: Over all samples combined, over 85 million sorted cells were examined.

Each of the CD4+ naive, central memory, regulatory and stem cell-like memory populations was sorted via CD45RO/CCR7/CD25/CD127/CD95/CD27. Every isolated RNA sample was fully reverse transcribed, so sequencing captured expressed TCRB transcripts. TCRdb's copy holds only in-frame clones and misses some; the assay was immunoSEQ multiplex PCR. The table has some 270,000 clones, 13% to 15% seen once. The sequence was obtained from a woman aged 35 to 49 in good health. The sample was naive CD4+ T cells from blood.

For the CDR3, the DNA is TGTGCCAGCAGTAGTACGAGCGGGGGCCCCGGCAATGAGCAGTTCTTC. Its translation is CASSSTSGGPGNEQFF. The chain combines TRBV28 with TRBJ2-1, with TRBD2 identical over 8 bases. The germline gives CDR1 MDHEN, CDR2 SYDVKM. V lost 5 bases and J lost 6; bases outside the gene matches: 12. The CDR3 consists of 16 residues.